This T cell receptor beta chain appears in the sequencing data of a study of shared clonotypes between healthy human individuals (dated by TCRdb to 2020 to 2022). About the investigation overall: The cohort included a few men and a couple of women between 18 and 49 years of age. Per donor, three plates each were used for CD4 naive and CD4 memory, two for CD8 naive, and one for CD8 memory. Each donor's leukapheresis produced roughly between roughly 0.9 and 8.9 billion PBMCs. To increase sequencing depth and limit assay-specific biases, different laboratories used diverse techniques to prepare libraries and sequence TCR repertoires. Blood TCR repertoires of a handful of healthy adults were deeply sequenced to estimate repertoire size and the extent of clonotype sharing between individuals. What the work shows at the level of the full study, not this receptor alone: About 5% of naive CD4, more than 3% of naive CD8, about 2.4% of memory CD4, and 0.4% of memory CD8 clonotypes were shared across a few donors. The small number of donors limited the genetic and exposure-history diversity represented. Compared with non-shared clonotypes, clonotypes shared by all four sorted-subset donors had higher generation probabilities. Incomplete sequencing was indicated by rarefaction of sorted-subset datasets, despite the large sequencing depth. Sampling was restricted to blood, and TCR repertoires in tissue are likely to differ from TCR repertoires in blood. Larger estimated clonotype richness was generally found for naive subsets than for memory subsets. Based on pairwise subsampling, the degree of clonotype sharing among donors was expected to be affected by sequencing depth.

Turning to this clone: There is no known antigen for this receptor. No much larger clonotype is one base removed from it; base qualities were not supplied.

The CDR3 holds 19 amino acids from the cysteine to the phenylalanine. Of all the DNA, just the CDR3 is kept, 57 bases in frame from base 1. Trimming costs V 3 bases and J 1 base, and their ends lie 23 bases apart. As encoded in the germline V gene, CDR1 is KGHSH while CDR2 is LQKENI. The donors were healthy, HIV-negative adults who had no recently reported acute infections or vaccinations. Only Caucasian adults living in Nashville, Tennessee, USA were represented among the donors. CD4+ T cells were enriched by magnetic negative selection, after which naive cells were positively selected on CD45RA and the negative fraction was taken as the memory subset. After blood collection by leukapheresis, PBMCs were isolated using Ficoll-Histopaque density gradient centrifugation and then cryopreserved in the vapor phase of liquid nitrogen. Analytical flow cytometry was used to check the purity and quantity of every magnetically sorted T cell population. Each sorted fraction had its genomic DNA isolated and then quantified by UV absorbance on a Nanodrop 2000c.

TCR CDR3 regions were amplified from genomic DNA by multiplex PCR using the deep immunoSEQ assay. Extracted genomic DNA from each cell subset was distributed evenly across all wells of several immunoSEQ 96-well plates, and each plate was treated as a replicate. Each replicate PCR for sorted subsets received roughly 0.2 ug genomic DNA, equal to about 30,000 T cell genomes. Purified libraries were measured with a Qubit 3.0 fluorometer, size-checked on a Bioanalyzer 2100, and measured again with the KAPA Library Quantification kit. Each immunoSEQ 96-well plate was sequenced on its own single-read 150-cycle Illumina NextSeq 550 flow cell. The published analysis was carried out like this. The immunoSEQ output contained only junctional sequences without quality scores, so filtering could not match that applied to full-length reads. To assign V/J genes and CDR3, sequences were annotated using PyIR, a Python wrapper for IgBLAST v1.9, with IMGT germline references. Reads were removed for weak V/J assignments (E-value above 1e-6), missing CDR3, stop codons, out-of-frame junctions, or ambiguous translated residues. V3J clonotypes were defined by identical inferred V gene, J gene, and CDR3 amino acid sequence. Percentage overlap between repertoires was computed as shared unique clonotypes divided by the size of the smaller repertoire. RTK rarefaction, the Chao1 estimator, and Recon v2.1 estimates of unobserved clonotypes were used to assess repertoire richness. OLGA was used to compute generation probabilities for all TCRbeta clonotypes that the gDNA method yielded from several donors. Drawn from immuneACCESS, this table holds only the in-frame rearrangements with V and J called that TCRdb kept. Clones are partly lost; checked studies trace under half to an unresolved V gene and leave the rest unexplained. D and trimming come from the DNA, and the V and J calls and clone size come from that table. The sample has under 2.5 million clones on record, 92% of them singletons. The biggest ten clones account for 0.37% of the sample.

The source is a man between 18 and 29 years old in good health. Some clones in this sample may be carry-over from other donors' samples. Source material: naive CD4+ T cells from PBMCs. The cell subset or site label, read with the paper, signifies: CD45RA+ positively selected. In this chain, TRBV18 is recombined with TRBJ2-3; the D gene remains uncertain. The nucleotide sequence is TGTGCCAGCTCACCGATGGGGATAGACACCTCAAGAGGCACAGATACGCAGTATTTT. This translates into CASSPMGIDTSRGTDTQYF. With the portions outside the CDR3 filled from the reference TRBV18 and TRBJ2-3 genes, the complete variable region becomes NAGVMQNPRHLVRRRGQEARLRCSPMKGHSHVYWYRQLPEEGLKFMVYLQKENIIDESGMPKERFSAEFPKEGPSILRIQQVVRGDSAAYFCASSPMGIDTSRGTDTQYFGPGTRLTVL.